The 32 T cell receptor beta chains presented below share a single source sample, sequenced in a study of blood T cell repertoires in COVID-19. Libraries were prepared by immunoSEQ multiplex PCR; TCRdb keeps only in-frame clonotypes and omits some of them. Altogether approximately 100,000 clones are present, around four fifths being singletons, with the ten largest covering roughly a tenth. Sequenced input: peripheral blood. The receptors derive from a man between 65 and 85 years old with acute or convalescent COVID-19.

This clone has only a few counts. The chain is built from TRBV2 and TRBJ1-1, with D possibly matching TRBD1 (5 bases). The CDR3 is made up of 13 amino acids. The V gene's germline CDR1 is SNHLY and CDR2 FYNNEI. With 6 bases removed from V and 11 bases from J, the gap between germline ends came to 19 bases. The CDR3 bases are TGTGCCAGCAGGGCGGTCTCCACAGGTGTGGCTTTCTTT. Protein sequence: CASRAVSTGVAFF.

The table lists this clone with a few counts. The chain joins TRBV6-5 to TRBJ1-1; D unclear. Germline lookup yields CDR1 MNHEY and CDR2 SVGAGI. The CDR3 runs to 13 residues. V lost 4 bases and J lost 1, with 7 bases in between. The DNA for the CDR3 is TGTGCCAGCAGTTCCAGAGGGAACACTGAAGCTTTCTTT. As protein: CASSSRGNTEAFF.

This clone was picked up a small number of times. One end of the junction fails to match germline, which may point to a read error. V usage is TRBV5-8 and J usage is TRBJ1-4, with TRBD1 matching 9 bases. Germline loops: CDR1 SGHTS, CDR2 YDEGEE. The CDR3 extends over 15 amino acids. The CDR3 loop reads CANSRRGTGYEKLFF. CDR3 DNA: TGTGCCAACAGCAGGAGAGGGACAGGGTATGAAAAACTGTTTTTT.

The chain links TRBV9 to TRBJ2-1; the match to TRBD2 covers 8 bases. Germline trimming cut 4 bases from V and 7 bases from J; bases unmatched to any gene: 4. CDR1 is SGDLS, CDR2 YYNGEE, per germline. CDR3 length equals 13 residues. The CDR3 spells CASSRGGLNEQFF. CDR3 bases: TGTGCCAGCAGCCGCGGGGGGTTAAATGAGCAGTTCTTC.

The chain combines TRBV9 with TRBJ2-7; 9 nucleotides agree with TRBD2. CDR1 is SGDLS, CDR2 YYNGEE, per germline. CDR3 length: 15 residues. With V trimmed by 0 bases and J by 2 bases, 3 bases remained unmatched. The CDR3 spells CASSVEAGGTYEQYF. As DNA, the CDR3 is TGTGCCAGCAGCGTAGAAGCGGGAGGAACCTACGAGCAGTACTTC.

The rearrangement links TRBV7-3 to TRBJ2-7; 7 nucleotides agree with TRBD1. J was trimmed by 3 bases and V by 5 bases; bases with no gene match: 4. CDR3 length equals 13 residues. CDR1 SGHTA and CDR2 FQGTGA come from the germline V gene. The CDR3 nucleotides read TGTGCCAGCAGCCCCTCAGGGGGCTACGAGCAGTACTTC. Protein sequence: CASSPSGGYEQYF.

This chain joins TRBV3-1 (or the pseudogene TRBV3-2) and TRBJ1-4, with D hard to call. Germline CDR1 reads LGHDT; CDR2 reads YNNKEL (reference sequence). The V and J ends lost 5 bases and 3 bases respectively, with 19 bases between them. This CDR3 is 17 amino acids long. CDR3 protein: CASSSRQSGPSNEKLFF. The CDR3, as DNA: TGTGCCAGCAGCTCTCGACAATCAGGCCCTTCTAATGAAAAACTGTTTTTT.

The DNA for the CDR3 is TGCGCCAGCCGGACAGGGTTGTACACTGAAGCTTTCTTT. Protein: CASRTGLYTEAFF. The chain uses TRBV5-1 and TRBJ1-1; TRBD1 aligns across 8 bases. The CDR3 consists of 13 residues. The V gene end was trimmed by 7 bases and the J gene end by 3 bases; junction bases not matched to a gene: 5. From germline, CDR1 is SGHRS and CDR2 YFSETQ.

This clone was seen repeatedly, ten times or more. The rearrangement uses TRBV7-9 and TRBJ2-1; D is undetermined. Trimming pared 1 base from V and 3 bases from J, leaving 7 bases between. The CDR3 has 14 amino acids. Per germline, CDR1 SEHNR and CDR2 FQNEAQ (reference sequence). CDR3 sequence: CASSLESGYNEQFF. CDR3 coding DNA: TGTGCCAGCAGCTTAGAATCCGGCTACAATGAGCAGTTCTTC.

The chain carries TRBV6-5 and TRBJ2-2; perhaps TRBD1 as D (6 bases). V was trimmed by 8 bases and J by 2 bases, leaving 15 bases between them. Per germline, CDR1 MNHEY and CDR2 SVGAGI. The CDR3 runs to 15 residues. For the CDR3, the DNA is TGTGCCAGCCCCTCACAGGGTGGCAACACCGGGGAGCTGTTTTTT. It yields the protein CASPSQGGNTGELFF.

The chain recombines TRBV25-1 with TRBJ2-1; TRBD1 agrees at 9 bases. The junction had 8 bases not matched to a gene; V was cut back by 2 bases and J by 15 bases. CDR3 length: 13 amino acids. Germline CDR1 reads MGHDK; CDR2 reads SYGVNS. As DNA, the CDR3 is TGTGCCAGCAGTGAAATAGGGACAGGGAGTACGTTCTTC. Residues: CASSEIGTGSTFF.

For this clone: Other DNA sequences in this specimen translate into the identical CDR3. This chain joins TRBV3-1 (or the pseudogene TRBV3-2) and TRBJ2-7; TRBD2 matches at 7 bases. The junction had 6 bases not matched to a gene; V was cut back by 1 base and J by 3 bases. This CDR3 has 15 residues. Germline lookup yields CDR1 LGHDT and CDR2 YNNKEL (reference sequence). The CDR3 DNA sequence: TGTGCCAGCAGCCAAGCGGGGGGAGCTAGCTACGAGCAGTACTTC. This gives the protein CASSQAGGASYEQYF.

The genes are TRBV12-3 or TRBV12-4 and TRBJ2-2; D is possibly TRBD1 (5 bases). The CDR3 covers 12 residues. Trimming took 6 bases from V and 6 from J, leaving 8 bases between them. CDR3 DNA: TGTGCCAGCAGCCGGACACCCGGGGAGCTGTTTTTT. The encoded protein is CASSRTPGELFF.

The genes are TRBV4-2 and TRBJ2-1; a possible D gene is TRBD2 (6 bases). This CDR3 comprises 16 residues. V lost 1 base and J 6 bases, leaving 16 bases between the germline ends. Germline-derived CDR1 and CDR2 are LGHNA and YNFKEQ. CDR3 bases: TGTGCCAGCAGCCAAGTGCGGGACGGGGAGTCCAATGAGCAGTTCTTC. As protein: CASSQVRDGESNEQFF.

Only a few counts were recorded for this clone. The chain carries TRBV19 and TRBJ2-4; D not certain. CDR1 and CDR2 from the germline V gene are LNHDA and SQIVND (reference sequence). The V and J ends lost 4 bases and 0 bases respectively, with 10 bases between them. This CDR3 has 15 amino acids. CDR3 loop: CASSSGRIAKNIQYF. The CDR3, as DNA: TGTGCCAGTAGTAGTGGCAGAATAGCCAAAAACATTCAGTACTTC.

The genes are TRBV6-2 or TRBV6-3 and TRBJ2-1; TRBD1 agrees at 8 bases. The germline CDR1 and CDR2 sequences are MNHEY and SVGEGT. V lost 5 bases to trimming and J lost 4 bases; unmatched junction nucleotides: 4. This CDR3 spans 14 amino acids. In DNA form, the CDR3 reads TGTGCCAGCAGTCAGGACAGGGTATACAATGAGCAGTTCTTC. Its translation is CASSQDRVYNEQFF.

This clone showed up just a few times. The chain recombines TRBV7-3 with TRBJ2-3, with 11 bases lining up with TRBD2. Germline loops: CDR1 SGHTA, CDR2 FQGTGA. Trimming at V came to 4 bases and at J to 6 bases, leaving 9 bases not matched to a gene. CDR3 size: 16 residues. The CDR3: CASSSSTSGNVDTQYF. The CDR3 coding sequence is TGTGCCAGCAGCTCCTCGACTAGCGGGAATGTTGATACGCAGTATTTT.

This clone was picked up a small number of times. This chain joins TRBV27 and TRBJ1-5; possible D gene TRBD1, 5 bases. Trimming shortened V by 5 bases and J by 0 bases, and 8 bases separated the two germline ends. The CDR3 runs to 14 residues. Looked up from germline, CDR1 is MNHEY and CDR2 is SMNVEV (reference sequence). The CDR3 nucleotides are TGTGCCAGCAGTGACGACAGTAGCAATCAGCCCCAGCATTTT. This encodes CASSDDSSNQPQHF.

This clone appeared a few times. V usage is TRBV3-1 (or the pseudogene TRBV3-2) and J usage is TRBJ2-2; the D is unclear. CDR3 size: 13 residues. The V gene's germline CDR1 is LGHDT and CDR2 YNNKEL (reference sequence). V was trimmed by 3 bases and J by 5 bases, leaving 7 bases between them. The CDR3, as DNA: TGTGCCAGCAGCCATTCTTTGACCGGGGAGCTGTTTTTT. Residues: CASSHSLTGELFF.

The rearrangement links TRBV15 to TRBJ2-7; 9 bases are a match to TRBD2. Losses at the gene ends were 4 bases for V and 2 bases for J; bases not matched to a gene: 6. The CDR3 spans 15 residues. CDR1 LNHNV and CDR2 YYDKDF come from the germline V gene (reference sequence). The CDR3 protein is CATSKSGRIAYEQYF. CDR3 nucleotide sequence: TGTGCCACCAGCAAAAGCGGGAGGATCGCCTACGAGCAGTACTTC.

The chain is built from TRBV5-1 and TRBJ1-1; no clear D. Germline CDR1 SGHRS, CDR2 YFSETQ. V lost 0 bases and J 5 bases, leaving 17 bases between the germline ends. The CDR3 is 16 residues long. This CDR3 reads CASSLGYGPGWTEAFF. DNA for the CDR3: TGCGCCAGCAGCTTGGGTTACGGCCCGGGTTGGACTGAAGCTTTCTTT.

CDR3 in amino acids: CASSIISLRMGGTNEKLFF. Written as DNA, the CDR3 is TGTGCCAGTAGTATTATCTCGTTACGAATGGGAGGAACTAATGAAAAACTGTTTTTT. V usage is TRBV19 and J usage is TRBJ1-4; no reliable D call. Germline CDR1 is LNHDA and CDR2 is SQIVND (reference sequence). CDR3 length: 19 residues. V lost 3 bases, J lost 1 base, and 21 bases lay in between.

CDR3 region: CASSHVGRAYIGELFF. CDR3 DNA: TGTGCCAGCAGCCACGTGGGGAGGGCTTATATCGGGGAGCTGTTTTTT. The chain recombines TRBV3-1 (or the pseudogene TRBV3-2) with TRBJ2-2; 7 nucleotides agree with TRBD2. The germline gives CDR1 LGHDT, CDR2 YNNKEL (reference sequence). The J segment lost 7 bases and the V segment lost 3 bases, leaving 11 bases of the junction unmatched. CDR3 length: 16 amino acids.

The V gene is TRBV6-5, the J gene TRBJ1-1; a weak D match, TRBD1 (5 bases). This CDR3 has 15 amino acids. V was trimmed by 3 bases and J by 2 bases, leaving 13 bases between them. CDR1 is MNHEY, CDR2 SVGAGI, per germline. The CDR3 DNA follows: TGTGCCAGCAGTTATTCGACGACAGCTAACACTGAAGCTTTCTTT. Protein sequence: CASSYSTTANTEAFF.

A single count supports this clone. V and J are TRBV9 and TRBJ2-5, with 8 bases aligning to TRBD2. Germline V gene lookup returns CDR1 SGDLS and CDR2 YYNGEE. Trimming cost V 0 bases and J 4 bases; bases outside gene matches: 5. This CDR3 is 15 amino acids long. In DNA form, the CDR3 reads TGTGCCAGCAGCGTAGCGGCGGGGGGCTCAGAGACCCAGTACTTC. Amino acids: CASSVAAGGSETQYF.

This chain links TRBV27 with TRBJ2-1; 10 nucleotides match TRBD1. The CDR3 covers 16 residues. Germline V lookup: CDR1 MNHEY, CDR2 SMNVEV (reference sequence). V lost 6 bases and J lost 9; bases outside the gene matches: 14. The CDR3: CASRPDRGRFGVEQFF. The CDR3 DNA sequence: TGTGCCAGCAGACCCGACAGGGGGCGATTTGGGGTTGAGCAGTTCTTC.

The chain joins TRBV27 to TRBJ2-7, with TRBD2 matching 10 bases. Germline lookup yields CDR1 MNHEY and CDR2 SMNVEV (reference sequence). Trimming cost V 4 bases and J 4 bases; bases outside gene matches: 10. The CDR3 is made up of 16 amino acids. The CDR3 DNA reads as TGTGCCAGCAGTTCCGAAACTAGCGGGATTAGATACGAGCAGTACTTC. Translation gives CASSSETSGIRYEQYF.

V usage is TRBV10-2 and J usage is TRBJ1-1, with D unresolved. The V gene's germline CDR1 is WSHSY and CDR2 SAAADI. V lost 6 bases, J lost 6 bases, and 14 bases lay in between. This CDR3 spans 13 amino acids. DNA for the CDR3: TGCGCCAGCAGCGCCACAGATTCCTCTGAAGCTTTCTTT. It yields the protein CASSATDSSEAFF.

V gene TRBV27 combines with J gene TRBJ1-3; possible D gene TRBD1, 5 bases. Trimming took off 5 bases at V and 4 bases at J, with 15 bases between the two ends. The germline V gene encodes CDR1 MNHEY and CDR2 SMNVEV (reference sequence). The CDR3 is made up of 15 amino acids. CDR3 nucleotide sequence: TGTGCCAGCAGTCCCCGGGCAGGGTGGGGAAACACCATATATTTT. As protein: CASSPRAGWGNTIYF.

This rearrangement joins TRBV4-1 to TRBJ2-3; perhaps TRBD2 as D (6 bases). Germline-derived CDR1 and CDR2 are MGHRA and YSYEKL. The CDR3 sequence is 15 residues long. V lost 0 bases to trimming and J lost 4 bases, with 11 bases between them. The CDR3 reads CASSQETSWPDTQYF. Here the CDR3 DNA reads TGCGCCAGCAGCCAAGAGACTAGTTGGCCAGATACGCAGTATTTT.

Here the CDR3 reads CASQTGDTEAFF. The CDR3 DNA reads as TGCGCCAGCCAAACAGGGGACACTGAAGCTTTCTTT. The gene calls are TRBV5-1 and TRBJ1-1; 7 bases are shared with TRBD1. The CDR3 contains 12 residues. The V gene end was trimmed by 7 bases and the J gene end by 3 bases; junction bases not matched to a gene: 3. Germline V gene sequence: CDR1 SGHRS, CDR2 YFSETQ.

The chain has TRBV10-3 and TRBJ1-3; D is possibly TRBD1 (5 bases). Germline CDR1 reads ENHRY; CDR2 reads SYGVKD. V was pared by 6 bases and J by 1 base, with 7 bases between. This CDR3 contains 13 residues. In DNA form, the CDR3 reads TGTGCCATCAGGGGGCCTTCTGGAAACACCATATATTTT. It specifies CAIRGPSGNTIYF.